Following are 24 T cell receptor beta chains from one sample sequenced in a study of blood T cells in healthy people across ages. The authors ran a second PCR of 7 to 11 cycles using a sample-barcoded 5' primer and a J-beta primer mix. TCRdb reprocessed the 5' RACE reads via MiXCR and lists one record per CDR3 protein. The data show 590,000 or so distinct CDR3 sequences, approximately 30% seen once. The sample taken for sequencing was blood. The receptor set was obtained from a woman aged 80 or over in good health.

This clonotype has ten or more counts. The V gene is TRBV7-2, the J gene TRBJ2-1, with D unclear. Germline CDR1 reads SGHTA; CDR2 reads FQGNSA. This CDR3 contains 14 residues. Trimming removed 0 bases at V and 3 bases at J, with 6 bases between. CDR3 protein: CASSLASDYNEQFF. The CDR3 DNA sequence: TGTGCCAGCAGCTTAGCCTCGGACTACAATGAGCAGTTCTTC.

The chain employs TRBV7-3 and TRBJ2-3; TRBD1 might be the D (6 bases). V was shortened by 4 bases and J by 2 bases, with 10 bases between the two germline ends. Germline values: CDR1 SGHTA, CDR2 FQGTGA. This CDR3 spans 14 amino acids. The CDR3 sequence is CASSSRDNTDTQYF. The CDR3 nucleotides read TGTGCCAGCAGCTCCCGGGACAACACAGATACGCAGTATTTT.

In the case of this clonotype: A read error may explain this, as a much larger clone is one base away. The V and J genes are TRBV28 and TRBJ2-5; D gene ambiguous. The CDR3 covers 13 residues. The V gene's germline CDR1 is MDHEN and CDR2 SYDVKM. The chain's CDR3 is CANSLWVRETQYF. As DNA, the CDR3 is TGTGCCAACAGTTTATGGGTTCGAGAGACCCAGTACTTC.

This clonotype was seen repeatedly, ten times or more. This may be a read error: a much more frequent sequence differs by one nucleotide. V is TRBV5-1 and J is TRBJ2-1; tentatively, D is TRBD2 (6 bases). The J call is uncertain, as TRBJ2-7 better fits the DNA end. CDR1 SGHRS and CDR2 YFSETQ come from the germline V gene. CDR3 length equals 16 residues. The CDR3 coding sequence is TGCGCCAGCAGCGCCACCGGGAGCGGCTCCTACAATGAGCAGTACTTC. Its protein is CASSATGSGSYNEQYF.

At least ten counts were recorded for this clonotype. The chain is built from TRBV3-1 and TRBJ2-5; D not resolved. This CDR3 contains 15 residues. V shed 3 bases and J shed 5 bases, with 16 bases lying between them. Looked up from germline, CDR1 is LGHDT and CDR2 is YNNKEL (reference sequence). The CDR3, as DNA: TGTGCCAGCAGCCACCCCGGCAGCCCAATGGAGACCCAGTACTTC. This codes for CASSHPGSPMETQYF.

Of note for this clonotype: Possible read error: a much larger clone is one base away. The J gene is TRBJ2-5, the V gene TRBV10-3; 7 bases are shared with TRBD2. The germline gives CDR1 ENHRY, CDR2 SYGVKD. The CDR3 length is 14 residues. The CDR3 protein is CAIREEGGKEAQYF. Here the CDR3 DNA reads TGTGCCATCAGAGAGGAGGGAGGGAAAGAGGCCCAGTACTTC.

J is TRBJ2-2 and V is TRBV20-1, with TRBD1 matching over 12 bases. The ends lost 6 bases at V and 4 bases at J; junction bases unmatched: 15. The CDR3 spans 18 residues. CDR1 and CDR2 from the germline V gene are DFQATT and SNEGSKA (reference sequence). In DNA form, the CDR3 reads TGCAGTGCCACCCCGGGACAGGGGGCGAAAAGTGGCACCGGGGAGCTGTTTTTT. Encoded protein: CSATPGQGAKSGTGELFF.

Comments on this clonotype: A junction end diverges from the germline sequence, so it may reflect a read error. V is TRBV20-1 and J is TRBJ1-3, with 7 bases that match TRBD1. CDR1 is DFQATT, CDR2 SNEGSKA, per germline (reference sequence). The CDR3 contains 13 residues. The CDR3 coding sequence is TGCAGTGCTTGGGACAGCTCTGGAAACACCAGATATTTT. It translates to CSAWDSSGNTRYF.

CDR3 coding DNA: TGCGCCAGCAGCTTACAAGGGGACGCTGGAAACACCATATATTTT. Protein product: CASSLQGDAGNTIYF. The chain couples TRBV5-1 to TRBJ1-3, with TRBD1 as a possible D gene (5 bases). CDR3 size: 15 residues. The germline V and J ends were trimmed by 2 bases and 2 bases, with 11 bases remaining between them. The germline V gene encodes CDR1 SGHRS and CDR2 YFSETQ. Full variable domain (rest looked up from reference TRBV5-1 and TRBJ1-3): KAGVTQTPRYLIKTRGQQVTLSCSPISGHRSVSWYQQTPGQGLQFLFEYFSETQRNKGNFPGRFSGRQFSNSRSEMNVSTLELGDSALYLCASSLQGDAGNTIYFGEGSWLTVV.

In this sample, this clonotype turned up a few times. With a much larger clone just one base away, this may be a read error. This chain links TRBV7-2 with TRBJ2-1, with 10 bases matching TRBD2. The J call is in doubt because the DNA end fits TRBJ2-7 better. The CDR3 is 16 residues long. Germline V gene lookup returns CDR1 SGHTA and CDR2 FQGNSA. The CDR3 spells CASSRLAGTTYNEQYF. DNA for the CDR3: TGTGCCAGCAGCCGACTAGCGGGTACCACCTACAATGAGCAGTACTTC.

This clonotype appeared many times. The rearrangement uses TRBV2 and TRBJ1-5; the match to TRBD1 covers 12 bases. The CDR3 is 15 residues long. The J segment lost 6 bases and the V segment lost 4 bases, leaving 4 bases of the junction unmatched. Germline-derived CDR1 and CDR2 are SNHLY and FYNNEI. This chain's CDR3 is CASSAGTGGGQPQHF. CDR3 in DNA: TGTGCCAGCAGTGCCGGGACAGGGGGCGGTCAGCCCCAGCATTTT.

This clonotype was observed at least ten times. A much larger clonotype is one base distant, so this may be a read error. The gene calls are TRBV11-2 and TRBJ2-5, with TRBD2 identical over 9 bases. V shed 4 bases and J 3 bases; nucleotides not matched to a gene: 3. Germline V gives CDR1 SGHAT, CDR2 FQNNGV. The CDR3 length is 14 residues. CDR3 protein: CASSCGREKETQYF. The CDR3 coding sequence is TGTGCCAGCAGCTGCGGGAGGGAGAAAGAGACCCAGTACTTC.

Many counts were recorded for this clonotype. V gene TRBV10-3 combines with J gene TRBJ2-1, with 8 nucleotides matching TRBD2. The germline V gene has CDR1 ENHRY and CDR2 SYGVKD. The CDR3 has 15 amino acids. V shed 3 bases and J 0 bases; nucleotides not matched to a gene: 1. The CDR3 region is CAISDGGGSYNEQFF. CDR3 nucleotide sequence: TGTGCCATCAGTGACGGGGGGGGCTCCTACAATGAGCAGTTCTTC.

The genes are TRBV30 and TRBJ2-7; the D gene could be TRBD1 or TRBD2 (5 bases each). Deletions cut 8 bases from V and 2 bases from J, with 10 bases between. This CDR3 contains 11 residues. Germline values: CDR1 GTSNPN, CDR2 SVGIG (reference sequence). CDR3 amino acids: CAEGRPYEQYF. Written as DNA, the CDR3 is TGTGCCGAGGGGCGGCCCTACGAGCAGTACTTC.

The J gene is TRBJ2-5, the V gene TRBV7-2; the D gene could be TRBD1 or TRBD2 (5 bases each). There are 15 residues in the CDR3. With 4 bases removed from V and 0 bases from J, the gap between germline ends came to 12 bases. The germline gives CDR1 SGHTA, CDR2 FQGNSA. Written as DNA, the CDR3 is TGTGCCAGCAGCTCAACCGGGACGTACCAAGAGACCCAGTACTTC. Protein product: CASSSTGTYQETQYF. The variable domain in full, with the rest retrieved from reference TRBV7-2 and TRBJ2-5, is GAGVSQSPSNKVTEKGKDVELRCDPISGHTALYWYRQSLGQGLEFLIYFQGNSAPDKSGLPSDRFSAERTGGSVSTLTIQRTQQEDSAVYLCASSSTGTYQETQYFGPGTRLLVL.

The chain uses TRBV12-3 or TRBV12-4 and TRBJ1-1, with TRBD1 matching 7 bases. V lost 5 bases, J lost 1 base, and 10 bases stayed unmatched. CDR3 length: 16 residues. Written as DNA, the CDR3 is TGTGCCAGCAGTCCATACAGGGGACGAGGGAACACTGAAGCTTTCTTT. This encodes CASSPYRGRGNTEAFF.

This chain joins TRBV20-1 and TRBJ2-3; tentatively, D is TRBD1 (5 bases). The germline gives CDR1 DFQATT, CDR2 SNEGSKA (reference sequence). This CDR3 has 13 amino acids. Between the trimmed V and J ends, which lost 4 bases and 9 bases, there was a span of 17 bases. The CDR3 DNA reads as TGCAGTGCTATTGTACAGGATCAGCAGACGCAGTATTTT. It encodes CSAIVQDQQTQYF.

This clonotype has more than one count but fewer than ten. The chain links TRBV30 to TRBJ2-2, with D unresolved. The V gene's germline CDR1 is GTSNPN and CDR2 SVGIG (reference sequence). V was clipped by 3 bases and J by 0 bases, with 8 bases between them. The CDR3 is 14 residues long. The CDR3 here is CAWRRKSNTGELFF. The CDR3 DNA follows: TGTGCCTGGAGAAGGAAGTCGAACACCGGGGAGCTGTTTTTT.

This clonotype was observed a handful of times. This chain uses TRBV4-1 with TRBJ1-1, with D tentatively TRBD1 (6 bases). The CDR3 is 15 residues long. Trimming pared 4 bases from V and 1 base from J, leaving 13 bases between. CDR1 and CDR2 from the germline V gene are MGHRA and YSYEKL. DNA for the CDR3: TGCGCCAGCAGCCCGGTCACAGGGACGAACACTGAAGCTTTCTTT. It yields the protein CASSPVTGTNTEAFF.

The genes are TRBV4-1 and TRBJ1-4, with 8 bases fitting TRBD1. Germline values: CDR1 MGHRA, CDR2 YSYEKL. The CDR3 is made up of 18 amino acids. V was clipped by 4 bases and J by 0 bases; unmatched bases: 10. The CDR3 DNA is TGCGCCAGCAGCCTACTCCGGGACAGGACTGCAACTAATGAAAAACTGTTTTTT. It codes for CASSLLRDRTATNEKLFF.

The table lists this clonotype with many counts. The CDR3 sequence: CASSLDTSGSSYEQYF. The CDR3, as DNA: TGTGCCAGCAGTTTAGATACTAGCGGGTCCTCCTACGAGCAGTACTTC. This rearrangement joins TRBV28 to TRBJ2-7; TRBD2 agrees at 9 bases. The CDR3 runs 16 residues. V was pared by 2 bases and J by 0 bases, with 5 bases of the junction left unmatched. Germline CDR1 is MDHEN and CDR2 is SYDVKM.

This clonotype came up a few times. The rearrangement joins TRBV6-6 to TRBJ1-2; possibly TRBD1 for D (6 bases). This CDR3 is 12 amino acids long. CDR1 is MNHNY and CDR2 is SVGAGI in the germline V gene (reference sequence). Trimming cost V 6 bases and J 8 bases, with 13 bases left between them. CDR3 bases: TGTGCCAGCAGGACAGGTGATTTCGGCTACACCTTC. Translation gives CASRTGDFGYTF.

The chain is built from TRBV5-1 and TRBJ2-7, with D possibly being TRBD1 (5 bases). V was pared by 3 bases and J by 2 bases, with 9 bases between. This CDR3 region has 13 residues. Germline V gives CDR1 SGHRS, CDR2 YFSETQ. CDR3 in DNA: TGCGCCAGCAGCTCAGGACACCCCTACGAGCAGTACTTC. Its translation: CASSSGHPYEQYF. Drawing the rest from reference TRBV5-1 and TRBJ2-7, the complete variable domain is KAGVTQTPRYLIKTRGQQVTLSCSPISGHRSVSWYQQTPGQGLQFLFEYFSETQRNKGNFPGRFSGRQFSNSRSEMNVSTLELGDSALYLCASSSGHPYEQYFGPGTRLTVT.

As concerns this clonotype: A much larger clone is a single base away; this may be a read error. The chain links TRBV12-3 or TRBV12-4 to TRBJ2-6; 8 positions agree with TRBD1. This CDR3 spans 17 amino acids. The DNA for the CDR3 is TGTGCCAGCAGTCCCCGGACAGGGCGCTCTGGGGCCAACGTCCGGACTTTC. This encodes CASSPRTGRSGANVRTF.